This TCR beta chain was sequenced in a study of blood T cell repertoires in COVID-19. In its sample, this clone was seen once. Repertoires were generated with immunoSEQ multiplex PCR, while TCRdb's copy carries only in-frame clones and drops some. The table has about 290,000 clones, 89% seen once; the top ten hold 1.5% to 2%. Two negative PCRs, clearance, or symptom resolution had been documented for recovered Cohort 3 donors. The CDR3 length is 13 residues. V lost 3 bases and J lost 4, with 9 bases in between. The receptor comes from a woman aged 40 to 50 who had recovered from COVID-19. V is TRBV12-3 or TRBV12-4 and J is TRBJ1-1; D is uncertain. Sequenced input: PBMCs or T cells enriched from blood (not recorded which). The CDR3 region has the DNA TGTGCCAGCAGTTTTAGGAGGGCCACTGAAGCTTTCTTT. Residues: CASSFRRATEAFF.